These T cell receptor beta chains were read from a single sample in a study of blood T cell repertoires in COVID-19. Data came from immunoSEQ multiplex PCR; TCRdb stores just in-frame clones and leaves some out. This sample has 65,000 to 85,000 clones, with approximately 87% found just once. Sequenced material: peripheral blood. These receptors were taken from a man between 45 and 60 years old with active COVID-19. Each CDR3 is given with its conserved first and last residue. D genes are given only for firm matches. Size is omitted from some rows. Given values are once, few, many or a class for expanded clones.

j_call d_call clone_size v_call cdr3_aa cdr3_nt
TRBJ2-7 TRBD1 . TRBV29-1 CSAEDRGRNSYEQYF TGCAGCGCCGAGGACAGGGGACGAAACTCCTACGAGCAGTACTTC
TRBJ1-1 . . TRBV14 CASSQEAGRAFF TGTGCCAGCAGCCAAGAAGCGGGGAGGGCTTTCTTT
TRBJ2-2 TRBD1 . TRBV24-1 CATMDRSNTGELFF TGTGCCACCATGGACAGGTCGAACACCGGGGAGCTGTTTTTT
TRBJ2-1 . . TRBV15 CATRFGGGNNEQFF TGTGCCACCCGCTTTGGTGGGGGGAACAATGAGCAGTTCTTC
TRBJ2-5 TRBD1 . TRBV29-1 CSAGGQGQETQYF TGCAGCGCCGGGGGACAGGGGCAAGAGACCCAGTACTTC
TRBJ2-1 TRBD2 . TRBV6-2/TRBV6-3 CASSFWVPTGGEQFF TGTGCCAGCAGCTTTTGGGTGCCCACGGGGGGGGAGCAGTTCTTC
TRBJ2-1 . . TRBV4-3 CASSQGSERYEQFF TGCGCCAGCAGCCAAGGTAGCGAGCGATATGAGCAGTTCTTC
TRBJ2-7 TRBD1 . TRBV7-9 CASSTTGTGGNYEQYF TGTGCCAGCAGTACAACCGGGACAGGGGGAAATTACGAGCAGTACTTC
TRBJ2-5 TRBD2 . TRBV7-9 CASSLRGETQYF TGTGCCAGCAGCTTGCGGGGGGAGACCCAGTACTTC
TRBJ2-1 TRBD1 . TRBV28 CATIQGGTYNEQFF TGTGCCACTATACAGGGGGGCACCTACAATGAGCAGTTCTTC
TRBJ2-7 TRBD1 . TRBV3-1/TRBV3-2 CASSHGQGANYEQYF TGTGCCAGCAGCCACGGACAGGGGGCTAACTACGAGCAGTACTTC
TRBJ2-1 TRBD2 . TRBV7-8 CASSLTSGVYNEQFF TGTGCCAGCAGCTTAACTAGCGGGGTCTACAATGAGCAGTTCTTC
TRBJ2-5 TRBD2 . TRBV7-6 CASSPRLAGTQETQYF TGTGCCAGCAGCCCCCGACTAGCGGGTACCCAAGAGACCCAGTACTTC
TRBJ1-2 . . TRBV6-1 CASSEGGPIYGYTF TGTGCCAGCAGTGAAGGGGGGCCCATCTATGGCTACACCTTC
TRBJ2-4 TRBD1 . TRBV4-3 CASSQGTGGKNIQYF TGCGCCAGCAGCCAAGGTACAGGGGGGAAAAACATTCAGTACTTC
TRBJ1-1 . . TRBV19 CASTRTARNTEAFF TGTGCCAGTACCAGGACAGCCCGGAACACTGAAGCTTTCTTT
TRBJ2-3 . many TRBV6-4 CASSTTASTDTQYF TGTGCCAGCAGCACTACGGCTAGCACAGATACGCAGTATTTT
TRBJ2-1 TRBD2 . TRBV29-1 CSVRGLAGTYNEQFF TGCAGCGTCAGAGGACTAGCGGGAACATACAATGAGCAGTTCTTC
TRBJ2-7 TRBD2 . TRBV19 CASRTSGSSYEQYF TGTGCCAGTAGGACTAGCGGGTCTTCCTACGAGCAGTACTTC
TRBJ1-1 . . TRBV2 CASSRYTEAFF TGTGCCAGCAGTCGTTACACTGAAGCTTTCTTT
TRBJ2-3 . once TRBV7-2 CASSLALSTDTQYF TGTGCCAGCAGCTTAGCTCTAAGCACAGATACGCAGTATTTT
TRBJ2-7 TRBD1 . TRBV11-2 CASSLRVRQGISYEQYF TGTGCCAGCAGCTTGAGGGTTAGACAGGGTATTTCCTACGAGCAGTACTTC
TRBJ1-1 TRBD1 . TRBV6-5 CASRTDRGSSEAFF TGTGCCAGCAGAACCGACAGGGGCTCCTCTGAAGCTTTCTTT
TRBJ2-1 . once TRBV2 CASRQAGARFF TGTGCCAGCAGGCAGGCGGGCGCTCGGTTCTTC
TRBJ1-1 TRBD1 . TRBV24-1 CATSNRGSTEAFF TGTGCCACCAGTAACAGGGGCAGCACTGAAGCTTTCTTT
TRBJ2-7 TRBD1 . TRBV6-5 CASSRDRVFYEQYF TGTGCCAGCAGTAGGGACAGGGTTTTTTACGAGCAGTACTTC
TRBJ1-6 TRBD1 . TRBV27 CASNTGTGLSPLHF TGTGCCAGCAACACCGGGACAGGGCTTTCACCCCTCCACTTT
TRBJ2-7 . . TRBV2 CASSATYEQYF TGTGCCAGCAGCGCGACCTACGAGCAGTACTTC
TRBJ2-3 TRBD2 . TRBV7-9 CASSSGLAGGTDTQYF TGTGCCAGCAGCTCGGGACTAGCGGGGGGTACAGATACGCAGTATTTT
TRBJ2-7 . . TRBV15 CATSNGDSYEQYF TGTGCCACCAGCAACGGGGACTCCTACGAGCAGTACTTC
TRBJ2-2 TRBD2 . TRBV19 CATSGDYRELFF TGTGCGACTAGCGGGGACTACCGGGAGCTGTTTTTT
TRBJ2-7 TRBD2 . TRBV4-2 CASSPAVAGVEQYF TGTGCCAGCAGCCCCGCGGTAGCGGGGGTCGAGCAGTACTTC
TRBJ2-5 . . TRBV12-3/TRBV12-4 CASGGSRETQYF TGTGCCAGCGGGGGGAGCCGTGAGACCCAGTACTTC
TRBJ2-3 . . TRBV5-1 CASSNSALARKDTDTQYF TGCGCCAGCAGCAACAGCGCTCTAGCCCGCAAAGACACAGATACGCAGTATTTT
TRBJ2-1 TRBD2 . TRBV7-9 CASRLAGYNEQFF TGTGCCAGCCGGCTAGCGGGGTACAATGAGCAGTTCTTC
TRBJ1-2 . . TRBV11-3 CASSLLGHYGYTF TGTGCCAGCAGCTTATTGGGGCACTATGGCTACACCTTC
TRBJ2-1 TRBD2 . TRBV7-2 CASSPLAGGYNEQFF TGTGCCAGCAGCCCCCTAGCGGGAGGGTATAATGAGCAGTTCTTC
TRBJ2-7 TRBD2 . TRBV4-2 CASSQEYERGGIYEQYF TGTGCCAGCAGCCAAGAGTATGAGCGGGGGGGCATATACGAGCAGTACTTC
TRBJ2-2 . . TRBV29-1 CSVAGAIRGVDTGELFF TGCAGCGTTGCAGGGGCTATCCGAGGGGTAGACACCGGGGAGCTGTTTTTT
TRBJ1-4 . . TRBV7-3 CASSLDGLPGEKLFF TGTGCCAGCAGCTTAGACGGCCTTCCAGGGGAAAAACTGTTTTTT
TRBJ2-7 . . TRBV6-5 CASKRGGRYEQYF TGTGCCAGCAAACGAGGTGGGAGGTACGAGCAGTACTTC
TRBJ1-1 . . TRBV7-2 CASSSGDGGRTEAFF TGTGCCAGCAGCAGTGGGGACGGGGGAAGGACTGAAGCTTTCTTT
TRBJ2-3 TRBD2 . TRBV11-1 CASRRAGGVDTQYF TGTGCCAGCAGAAGAGCGGGAGGGGTGGATACGCAGTATTTT
TRBJ2-7 TRBD1 . TRBV20-1 CSASPPGQGRNEQYF TGCAGTGCTAGTCCTCCGGGACAGGGTAGGAACGAGCAGTACTTC
TRBJ1-1 . . TRBV19 CASRPAGGKNTEAFF TGTGCCAGTAGGCCGGCGGGGGGAAAGAACACTGAAGCTTTCTTT